This is a list of T cell receptor beta chains from one sample in a study of cytomegalovirus exposure and HLA in healthy donors. Sequenced by immunoSEQ multiplex PCR; TCRdb stores in-frame clones only, minus some. Among 150,000 to 200,000 clones listed, about 75% were seen once. Sequencing input: PBMCs. The source of these receptors is a man in his fifties in good health and CMV-seropositive. The CDR3 runs from the conserved cysteine through the conserved F or W. The D gene is left open where the match is weak. Only some rows state a clone size, as once, few, many or a class for expanded clones.

TRBV4-2,.,.,TRBJ1-5,TGTGCCAGCAGCCAAGATCTGGGGGCTCAGCCCCAGCATTTT,CASSQDLGAQPQHF
TRBV6-5,.,.,TRBJ2-5,TGTGCCAGCAGTGACAGGTTCCAAGAGACCCAGTACTTC,CASSDRFQETQYF
TRBV27,.,.,TRBJ2-2,TGTGCCAGCAGTTTTTATCGGGACACCGGGGAGCTGTTTTTT,CASSFYRDTGELFF
TRBV28,TRBD1,.,TRBJ1-2,TGTGCCAGCAGACTAGGGACAGGGGCCTACTCTAACTATGGCTACACCTTC,CASRLGTGAYSNYGYTF
TRBV4-1,.,.,TRBJ1-5,TGCGCCAGCGCAGACAGCCGTTATAGCAATCAGCCCCAGCATTTT,CASADSRYSNQPQHF
TRBV6-1,.,many,TRBJ1-3,TGTGCCAGCAGTGATCTGGTGAGCTCTGGAAACACCATATATTTT,CASSDLVSSGNTIYF
TRBV5-1,.,.,TRBJ1-2,TGCGCCAGCAGCCGGACGTTAGGGGGGGTTGGCTACACCTTC,CASSRTLGGVGYTF
TRBV5-4,.,.,TRBJ1-2,TGTGCCAGCAGACCTGGACAGAGGCTCTGGGGCTACACCTTC,CASRPGQRLWGYTF
TRBV4-2,TRBD1,.,TRBJ2-6,TGTGCCAGCAGCCAAGTGGGGGTTGGTGCAGGGGGTAATGTCCTGACTTTC,CASSQVGVGAGGNVLTF
TRBV5-6,.,.,TRBJ2-2,TGTGCCAGCAGCTTGCTGCAGGGTTCGAACACCGGGGAGCTGTTTTTT,CASSLLQGSNTGELFF
TRBV7-2,TRBD1,.,TRBJ1-1,TGTGCCAGCAGCTCCCAACAGGGGGCAAACACTGAAGCTTTCTTT,CASSSQQGANTEAFF
TRBV7-3,TRBD2,.,TRBJ2-3,TGTGCCAGCAGCTTAAGTACCGGGGGGGGCACAGATACGCAGTATTTT,CASSLSTGGGTDTQYF
TRBV19,TRBD1,.,TRBJ2-5,TGTGCCAGTAGTATGGAGGTTGGCGGCCAGGCGACAGGGAAACTGAAGACCCAGTACTTC,CASSMEVGGQATGKLKTQYF
TRBV18,.,.,TRBJ1-1,TGTGCCAGCTCACCACCCATGGGCCAGAAAGAAGCTTTCTTT,CASSPPMGQKEAFF
TRBV2,TRBD1,.,TRBJ1-2,TGTGCCAGCAGTGAGTCGGCAGGGGGTAACTATGGCTACACCTTC,CASSESAGGNYGYTF
TRBV6-1,.,.,TRBJ1-2,TGTGCCAGCAGTCCCCCGGGGTATGGCTACACCTTC,CASSPPGYGYTF
TRBV11-2,TRBD1,.,TRBJ2-5,TGTGCCAGCAGCGCCGGGACAGGTTATTCGGAGACCCAGTACTTC,CASSAGTGYSETQYF
TRBV2,.,.,TRBJ2-7,TGTGCCAGCAGGGGGACGGGGGTCGGGTACGAGCAGTACTTC,CASRGTGVGYEQYF
TRBV5-6,.,.,TRBJ1-3,TGTGCCAGCAGCTTCTCATTATTACGGGGAGTCTCTGGAAACACCATATATTTT,CASSFSLLRGVSGNTIYF
TRBV6-5,TRBD1,.,TRBJ1-6,TGTGCCAGCAGTTATGACAGGGAAGTTTCACCCCTCCACTTT,CASSYDREVSPLHF
TRBV13,TRBD1,once,TRBJ2-7,TGTGCCAGCAGCCATCCCGGGACAGGGCCATTTATCTCCTACGAGCAGTACTTC,CASSHPGTGPFISYEQYF
TRBV2,TRBD1,.,TRBJ1-1,TGTGCCAGCAGTGGGACAGGCTGGAACACTGAAGCTTTCTTT,CASSGTGWNTEAFF
TRBV4-3,TRBD1,.,TRBJ1-1,TGCGCCAGCAGCTTTCGGGACAGGGGCTCCGAAGCTTTCTTT,CASSFRDRGSEAFF
TRBV9,TRBD2,few,TRBJ2-3,TGTGCCAGCAGCGTCGGGACTACCGTTCAGGATACGCAGTATTTT,CASSVGTTVQDTQYF
TRBV5-4,.,.,TRBJ1-2,TGTGCCAGCAGCTTGGAACCCTCAGACTATGGCTACACCTTC,CASSLEPSDYGYTF